This T cell receptor beta chain was found in a study of cytomegalovirus exposure and HLA in healthy donors. Whole-study results and caveats: Later examination showed HLA-associated TCR beta chains had greater clonal expansion than equally common others. A later analysis reportedly found that, within productive TCRs, an Asian-associated ancestry cluster had fewer N-insertions than the mean observed across the approximately 700 donors.

With 60 Vbeta and 13 Jbeta primers, the PCR was carried out. TCRdb's table, derived via immunoSEQ multiplex PCR, lists solely in-frame clones and lacks some. The sample gives some 180,000 clones, less than 90% of which show up once; approximately 0.23% is in the top ten. Concerning this clone: Its antigen is still unknown.

Each donor was healthy, and each was a bone marrow donor. Sequenced input: PBMCs. The TCR comes from a girl under three years old in good health and CMV-seronegative.

This CDR3 reads CASSQDSGLARYEQYF. The CDR3 nucleotides read TGCGCCAGCAGCCAAGATTCCGGGCTAGCGAGGTACGAGCAGTACTTC. The rearrangement links TRBV4-1 to TRBJ2-7; possible D gene TRBD2, 6 bases. This CDR3 region has 16 residues. Germline-derived CDR1 and CDR2 are MGHRA and YSYEKL. Trimming took off 0 bases at V and 4 bases at J, with 16 bases between the two ends.